Listed below are T cell receptor beta chains from one sample, sequenced in a study of OX40 agonist ivuxolimab in advanced cancers. TCRdb keeps only in-frame clones here, not all; method: immunoSEQ multiplex PCR. The sample has more than 75,000 clones; around four fifths are singletons. The source was CD4+ or CD8+ T cells sorted from blood, collected in a trial of the OX40 agonist ivuxolimab. These TCRs come from an adult with an advanced solid tumor such as melanoma, head and neck, liver or kidney cancer. Both conserved end residues are part of each CDR3. D genes are given only for firm matches. Clone size appears in some rows only: once, few, many, or a class for an expanded clone.

CDR3nt	CDR3aa	d_gene	abundance	j_gene	v_gene
TGTGCCAGCAGTTTGTGGGGGACTAGCGGGGACGAGACCCAGTACTTC	CASSLWGTSGDETQYF	TRBD2	NA	TRBJ2-5	TRBV6-5
TGTGCCAGCAGCGTAGCTGGAGCGGGGACCGGGGAGCTGTTTTTT	CASSVAGAGTGELFF	TRBD2	NA	TRBJ2-2	TRBV9
TGTGCCAGCAGTGAATTGCGGGCTAGCGGCTACAATGAGCAGTTCTTC	CASSELRASGYNEQFF	TRBD2	NA	TRBJ2-1	TRBV25-1
TGTGGCGCGGAGGGGGGCGGGGGGACTGAAGCTTTCTTT	CGAEGGGGTEAFF	NA	NA	TRBJ1-1	TRBV11-2
TGTGCCAGCAGTTTTACCCGGGACCCTGGAAACACCATATATTTT	CASSFTRDPGNTIYF	NA	NA	TRBJ1-3	TRBV6-5
TGTGCCAGCAGTTACGTCCTTCAGCCCCAGCATTTT	CASSYVLQPQHF	NA	NA	TRBJ1-5	TRBV5-8
TGTGCCAGCAGCCCGTCTACCGGGACAGGGGGCACAGATACGCAGTATTTT	CASSPSTGTGGTDTQYF	TRBD1	NA	TRBJ2-3	TRBV7-2
TGTGCCAGCAGTCCCGGGTCGAGGCAGCCCCAGCATTTT	CASSPGSRQPQHF	NA	NA	TRBJ1-5	TRBV7-6
TGTGCCAGCAGCTTAATAACGAACAATGAGCAGTTCTTC	CASSLITNNEQFF	NA	once	TRBJ2-1	TRBV6-6
TGTGCCAGCAGCCCATCAGGGCGGGGGCCCCAGCATTTT	CASSPSGRGPQHF	NA	NA	TRBJ1-5	TRBV6-5
TGCGCCAGCAGCTTGGGGACGCAGGACTATGGCTACACCTTC	CASSLGTQDYGYTF	NA	NA	TRBJ1-2	TRBV5-1
TGTGCCAGCAGCCCCTTTTCGGGACAGGGAGACTATGGCTACACCTTC	CASSPFSGQGDYGYTF	TRBD1	NA	TRBJ1-2	TRBV5-4
TGTGCCAGCAGTCCCGGAAGACTAGCGGTCTACGAGCAGTACTTC	CASSPGRLAVYEQYF	TRBD2	NA	TRBJ2-7	TRBV7-9
TGCGCCAGCAGCCACGGACAGGGCACTGAAGCTTTCTTT	CASSHGQGTEAFF	TRBD1	NA	TRBJ1-1	TRBV5-1
TGTGCCAGCTGCGGGAGATCCAAAAACATTCAGTACTTC	CASCGRSKNIQYF	TRBD2	NA	TRBJ2-4	TRBV27